The 22 T cell receptor beta chains below were found in one sample sequenced in a study of blood T cell repertoires in COVID-19 (TCRdb year 2020). Libraries were constructed by the immunoSEQ multiplex PCR assay. The clones in this table, taken by TCRdb from immuneACCESS, are in-frame only. Not every clone is retained; where verified, under half of the shortfall comes from an unresolved V gene, and the cause of the rest is unknown. The sample includes about 130,000 clones, with more than 90% observed a single time. Approximately 3.5% of the sample lies in the top ten. Source material: peripheral blood. The receptor source for this set is a middle-aged man with active COVID-19.

The chain is built from TRBV18 and TRBJ2-1, with TRBD1 matching over 12 bases. CDR3 length: 14 amino acids. The germline V gene has CDR1 KGHSH and CDR2 LQKENI. J lost 8 bases, V lost 3 bases, and 2 bases had no gene match. The CDR3 region is CASSPGQGAYEQFF. The CDR3 DNA is TGTGCCAGCTCACCGGGACAGGGGGCCTATGAGCAGTTCTTC.

The rearrangement joins TRBV15 to TRBJ2-6, with D perhaps matching TRBD2 (6 bases). The V gene lost 1 base and the J gene lost 4 bases, with 8 bases spanning the gap. CDR3 size: 15 residues. The germline CDR1 and CDR2 sequences are LNHNV and YYDKDF (reference sequence). The CDR3 reads CATSRGGVGANVLTF. CDR3 bases: TGTGCCACCAGCAGAGGCGGGGTGGGGGCCAACGTCCTGACTTTC.

The chain combines TRBV10-3 with TRBJ1-4, with D uncertain. Trimming took off 4 bases at V and 7 bases at J, with 13 bases between the two ends. Looked up from germline, CDR1 is ENHRY and CDR2 is SYGVKD. The CDR3 length is 14 residues. CDR3 DNA: TGTGCCATCAGTGCCGGGGTTAGGGCTGAAAAACTGTTTTTT. Amino acid sequence: CAISAGVRAEKLFF.

This chain joins TRBV19 and TRBJ1-2; D remains ambiguous. Trimming removed 3 bases from V and 7 bases from J, with 15 bases in between. The CDR3 totals 14 residues. Germline V gene sequence: CDR1 LNHDA, CDR2 SQIVND (reference sequence). The CDR3 region has the DNA TGTGCCAGTAGTATGGATCCTTCGGAGGGTGGCTACACCTTC. This codes for CASSMDPSEGGYTF.

The chain has TRBV11-3 and TRBJ2-3, with a weak D call TRBD1 (5 bases). Trimming took off 5 bases at V and 0 bases at J, with 15 bases between the two ends. Per the germline V gene, CDR1 is SGHNT and CDR2 is YENEEA. The length of the CDR3 is 16 residues. Here the CDR3 reads CASSAQGGFSTDTQYF. As DNA, the CDR3 is TGTGCCAGCAGCGCCCAGGGCGGTTTTAGCACAGATACGCAGTATTTT.

This chain joins TRBV27 and TRBJ2-1; TRBD2 matches at 12 bases. V shed 5 bases, J shed 7 bases, and the junction held 6 bases outside the gene matches. From germline, CDR1 is MNHEY and CDR2 SMNVEV (reference sequence). The CDR3 runs to 15 residues. The CDR3 reads CASSRLAGERNEQFF. Written as DNA, the CDR3 is TGTGCCAGCAGTCGACTAGCGGGAGAGAGGAATGAGCAGTTCTTC.

Of note for this clone: Other nucleotide sequences in the sample specify the same CDR3. The chain combines TRBV6-5 with TRBJ1-1; tentatively, D is TRBD1 (5 bases). CDR3 length equals 13 residues. The germline V gene encodes CDR1 MNHEY and CDR2 SVGAGI. With 8 bases removed from V and 1 base from J, the gap between germline ends came to 11 bases. The CDR3 region has the DNA TGTGCCAGCTCCCGGGGGGAGAACACTGAAGCTTTCTTT. Its protein is CASSRGENTEAFF.

With regard to this clone: The sample has other DNA sequences that encode this CDR3 too. The chain combines TRBV7-9 with TRBJ1-2, with 8 bases that match TRBD1. The CDR3 contains 12 residues. The J segment lost 7 bases and the V segment lost 5 bases, leaving 3 bases of the junction unmatched. From germline, CDR1 is SEHNR and CDR2 FQNEAQ (reference sequence). The CDR3 DNA follows: TGTGCCAGCAGCCCGACAGGGGCTGGCTACACCTTC. Translating it yields CASSPTGAGYTF.

The chain employs TRBV4-1 and TRBJ2-3; D is unresolved. The CDR3 is made up of 15 amino acids. The germline gives CDR1 MGHRA, CDR2 YSYEKL. V lost 0 bases, J lost 4 bases, and 11 bases lay in between. CDR3 DNA: TGCGCCAGCAGCCAAGACGGCGCGACTTCAGATACGCAGTATTTT. As protein: CASSQDGATSDTQYF.

The genes are TRBV12-3 or TRBV12-4 and TRBJ1-2; tentatively, D is TRBD1 (6 bases). The CDR3 extends over 13 amino acids. V was clipped by 6 bases and J by 8 bases, with 16 bases between them. The CDR3 bases are TGTGCCAGCAGGCAGTTACAGGGTTTGGGCTACACCTTC. This sequence encodes CASRQLQGLGYTF.

The genes are TRBV6-1 and TRBJ1-1; TRBD1 matches 10 bases. CDR1 and CDR2 from the germline V gene are MNHNS and SASEGT. J was trimmed by 8 bases and V by 3 bases; bases with no gene match: 9. The CDR3 contains 15 residues. CDR3 residues: CASSEIGTGAEEAFF. As DNA, the CDR3 is TGTGCCAGCAGTGAGATTGGGACAGGGGCGGAAGAAGCTTTCTTT.

V and J are TRBV2 and TRBJ2-1; 8 bases fit TRBD1. From germline, CDR1 is SNHLY and CDR2 FYNNEI. The V segment lost 5 bases and the J segment 0 bases; nucleotides outside the gene matches: 3. The CDR3 covers 15 residues. CDR3 nucleotide sequence: TGTGCCAGCAGTAGGGACAGGAGCTCCTACAATGAGCAGTTCTTC. It encodes CASSRDRSSYNEQFF.

This chain connects TRBV5-1 to TRBJ2-3, with D possibly matching TRBD2 (6 bases). The CDR3 has 14 amino acids. Deletions cut 1 base from V and 2 bases from J, with 8 bases between. From germline, CDR1 is SGHRS and CDR2 YFSETQ. CDR3 DNA: TGCGCCAGCAGCTTGCGGGAGAACACAGATACGCAGTATTTT. Amino acids: CASSLRENTDTQYF.

V and J are TRBV12-3 or TRBV12-4 and TRBJ2-1; D unclear. V shed 7 bases and J shed 0 bases, with 7 bases lying between them. The CDR3 contains 13 residues. The CDR3 here is CASMRSSYNEQFF. CDR3 bases: TGTGCCAGCATGCGAAGCTCCTACAATGAGCAGTTCTTC.

This sequence joins TRBV5-6 and TRBJ2-7, with 7 bases aligning to TRBD2. The germline CDR1 and CDR2 sequences are SGHDT and YYEEEE. With V trimmed by 2 bases and J by 6 bases, 11 bases remained unmatched. The CDR3 loop spans 15 amino acids. The chain's CDR3 is CASSLRTRGTSEQYF. The CDR3 nucleotides are TGTGCCAGCAGCTTAAGGACTAGGGGAACCTCCGAGCAGTACTTC.

This clone has a single count. The genes are TRBV29-1 and TRBJ2-1, with D possibly being TRBD1 (6 bases). The germline gives CDR1 SQVTM, CDR2 ANQGSEA. V lost 7 bases, J lost 9 bases, and 16 bases lay in between. The CDR3 totals 12 residues. Here the CDR3 reads CSAGTPRGEQFF. The DNA of the CDR3 is TGCAGCGCTGGGACACCGAGAGGTGAGCAGTTCTTC.

The CDR3 reads CASSQDTGNSGNTIYF. The CDR3 nucleotides are TGTGCCAGCAGCCAAGACACCGGGAACTCTGGAAACACCATATATTTT. The chain has TRBV4-2 and TRBJ1-3; D remains unclear. V was shortened by 0 bases and J by 0 bases, with 9 bases between the two germline ends. This CDR3 spans 16 amino acids. Germline values: CDR1 LGHNA, CDR2 YNFKEQ.

The table lists this clone with a few counts. The chain has TRBV11-3 and TRBJ1-1; maybe TRBD1 (5 bases). The CDR3 spans 14 residues. Looked up from germline, CDR1 is SGHNT and CDR2 is YENEEA. V shed 2 bases and J shed 5 bases, with 12 bases lying between them. This chain's CDR3 is CASSLRDSGTEAFF. As DNA, the CDR3 is TGTGCCAGCAGCTTAAGGGACTCGGGGACTGAAGCTTTCTTT.

The chain carries TRBV11-2 and TRBJ2-3, with TRBD2 matching over 12 bases. The J segment lost 7 bases and the V segment lost 4 bases, leaving 6 bases of the junction unmatched. This CDR3 is 15 amino acids long. CDR1 SGHAT and CDR2 FQNNGV come from the germline V gene. CDR3 DNA: TGTGCCAGCAGCTCCCTAGCGGGGGGGCCCTATACGCAGTATTTT. Amino acid sequence: CASSSLAGGPYTQYF.

The genes are TRBV4-1 and TRBJ1-4, with D unclear. With 1 base removed from V and 0 bases from J, the gap between germline ends came to 9 bases. Germline CDR1 reads MGHRA; CDR2 reads YSYEKL. The CDR3 contains 16 residues. DNA for the CDR3: TGCGCCAGCAGCCAAGTCCGCGTAGCAACTAATGAAAAACTGTTTTTT. Translated: CASSQVRVATNEKLFF.

This chain links TRBV5-1 with TRBJ1-2; 8 nucleotides agree with TRBD1. Germline trimming cut 1 base from V and 6 bases from J; bases unmatched to any gene: 14. This CDR3 comprises 17 residues. Germline CDR1 SGHRS, CDR2 YFSETQ. The CDR3 coding sequence is TGCGCCAGCAGCTTGCTCCCAGGTTCAGGGGGCTCGGATGGCTACACCTTC. Amino acid sequence: CASSLLPGSGGSDGYTF.

V is TRBV11-2 and J is TRBJ2-2, with 10 bases aligning to TRBD2. Trimming took 5 bases from V and 2 from J; bases not matched to a gene: 5. The CDR3 totals 16 residues. Germline CDR1 SGHAT, CDR2 FQNNGV. The CDR3 reads CASSRTSGYNTGELFF. The CDR3 DNA is TGTGCCAGCAGCCGGACTAGCGGATATAACACCGGGGAGCTGTTTTTT.